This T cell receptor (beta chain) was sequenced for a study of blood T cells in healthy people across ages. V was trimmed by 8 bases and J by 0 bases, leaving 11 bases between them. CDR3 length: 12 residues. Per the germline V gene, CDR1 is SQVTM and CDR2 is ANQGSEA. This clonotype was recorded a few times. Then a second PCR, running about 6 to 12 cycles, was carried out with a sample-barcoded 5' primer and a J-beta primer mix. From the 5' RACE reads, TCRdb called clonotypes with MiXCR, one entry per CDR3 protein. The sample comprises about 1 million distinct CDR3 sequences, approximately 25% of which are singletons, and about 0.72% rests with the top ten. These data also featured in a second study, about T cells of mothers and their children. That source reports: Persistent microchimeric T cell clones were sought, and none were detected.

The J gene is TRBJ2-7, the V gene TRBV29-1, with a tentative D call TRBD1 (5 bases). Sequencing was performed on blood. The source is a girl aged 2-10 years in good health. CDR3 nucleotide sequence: TGCAGCACAAAGACAGACTCCTACGAGCAGTACTTC. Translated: CSTKTDSYEQYF.